This T cell receptor beta chain stems from a study of shared clonotypes between healthy human individuals. CD8 memory was a combination of CD45RO+ cells and CCR7-negative CD45RA+ TemRA cells. Using immunoSEQ multiplex PCR, the repertoire was profiled, and TCRdb retains in-frame clones only, with some absent. This sample has about 380,000 clones, with about 96% found just once. Unmatched junction bases numbered 8, after V lost 3 bases and J lost 6 bases. The CDR3 length is 14 residues. CDR1 is GTSNPN, CDR2 SVGIG, per germline (reference sequence). This clonotype was obtained from a man aged 25 to 40 in good health. Sequencing was done on a sample of memory CD8+ T cells sorted from blood. The subset is: CD45RO+ cells pooled with CCR7-negative TemRA cells. This sequence joins TRBV30 and TRBJ1-5; the match to TRBD1 covers 7 bases. The CDR3 region is CAWRRGGESQPQHF. DNA for the CDR3: TGTGCCTGGAGAAGAGGGGGCGAGAGTCAGCCCCAGCATTTT.